Below, 16 T cell receptor beta chains from the same sample are listed, as sequenced in a study of T cells in Graves' hyperthyroidism and ophthalmopathy. The TCR beta CDR3 regions underwent amplification using RNA transcripts as the source. The HTBI primer set was used in a first-round RT-PCR of the TCR CDR3. TCRdb independently ran MiXCR on the multiplex PCR reads; one entry per CDR3 protein. This sample has roughly 350,000 distinct CDR3 sequences, with more than 14% found just once. Material: blood. The receptors here all came from a woman in her twenties or thirties with Graves' ophthalmopathy.

In this sample, this clonotype turned up many times. This chain connects TRBV30 to TRBJ1-2; D remains unclear. The germline V and J ends were trimmed by 4 bases and 8 bases, with 14 bases remaining between them. CDR1 is GTSNPN, CDR2 SVGIG, per germline (reference sequence). This CDR3 has 12 amino acids. CDR3 amino acids: CAWMGDQWGYTF. The CDR3 DNA sequence: TGTGCCTGGATGGGCGATCAATGGGGCTACACCTTC.

This clonotype was seen a few times. This may arise from a read error, as a much more abundant clone is one base away. This chain's CDR3 is CSARGASGGTDTQYF. For the CDR3, the DNA is TGCAGTGCTAGAGGAGCTAGCGGGGGCACAGATACGCAGTATTTT. The genes are TRBV20-1 and TRBJ2-3; 9 bases are shared with TRBD2. The V and J ends lost 1 base and 1 base, in that order; junction bases with no gene match: 3. The CDR3 loop spans 15 amino acids. Germline CDR1 reads DFQATT; CDR2 reads SNEGSKA (reference sequence).

This clonotype occurred many times. This chain joins TRBV20-1 and TRBJ2-7; 11 positions agree with TRBD2. Germline CDR1 DFQATT, CDR2 SNEGSKA (reference sequence). V lost 4 bases and J lost 0; bases outside the gene matches: 5. The CDR3 extends over 15 amino acids. CDR3 residues: CSATTSGGLSYEQYF. CDR3 bases: TGCAGTGCTACCACTAGCGGGGGCCTCTCCTACGAGCAGTACTTC.

The V call is TRBV4-2, the J call TRBJ2-1, with 9 bases identical to TRBD1. The V segment lost 0 bases and the J segment 6 bases; nucleotides outside the gene matches: 9. Germline V CDR1 and CDR2: LGHNA, YNFKEQ. The CDR3 runs to 17 residues. In DNA, the CDR3 is TGTGCCAGCAGCCAAGAGACCGGGACAGGGATACCCAATGAGCAGTTCTTC. Encoded protein: CASSQETGTGIPNEQFF.

This clonotype was seen ten or more times. This chain connects TRBV28 to TRBJ1-6; 7 bases are shared with TRBD1. Germline V gene lookup returns CDR1 MDHEN and CDR2 SYDVKM. V lost 7 bases to trimming and J lost 10 bases; unmatched junction nucleotides: 10. This CDR3 is 14 amino acids long. DNA for the CDR3: TGTGCCAGCACGGGTCGGGACAGTGAATCACCCCTCCACTTT. Protein product: CASTGRDSESPLHF.

This clonotype appeared many times. This CDR3 reads CASSLVSGPNGYTF. The CDR3 coding sequence is TGTGCCAGCAGCTTAGTTTCAGGGCCGAATGGCTACACCTTC. J is TRBJ1-2 and V is TRBV7-9, with a weak D call TRBD1 (5 bases). Per germline, CDR1 SEHNR and CDR2 FQNEAQ (reference sequence). Between the trimmed V and J ends, which lost 1 base and 6 bases, there was a span of 12 bases. The CDR3 covers 14 residues. Together with reference TRBV7-9 and TRBJ1-2, the CDR3 gives the full variable domain: DTGVSQNPRHKITKRGQNVTFRCDPISEHNRLYWYRQTLGQGPEFLTYFQNEAQLEKSRLLSDRFSAERPKGSFSTLEIQRTEQGDSAMYLCASSLVSGPNGYTFGSGTRLTVV.

A few counts support this clonotype. V usage is TRBV5-6 and J usage is TRBJ1-5; D unresolved. The CDR3 loop spans 14 amino acids. Germline V gives CDR1 SGHDT, CDR2 YYEEEE. V was clipped by 4 bases and J by 3 bases, with 11 bases between them. The CDR3 protein is CASSLRRSNQPQHF. CDR3 DNA: TGTGCCAGCAGCCTCCGGCGTTCCAATCAGCCCCAGCATTTT.

This clonotype was counted at least ten times. The rearrangement uses TRBV7-3 and TRBJ2-3; 9 nucleotides line up with TRBD2. The CDR3 covers 14 residues. CDR1 and CDR2 (germline): SGHTA, FQGTGA. V was pared by 3 bases and J by 5 bases, with 3 bases of the junction left unmatched. CDR3 sequence (DNA): TGTGCCAGCAGCTTTGGACTAGCGCAAGATACGCAGTATTTT. Protein: CASSFGLAQDTQYF.

This clonotype was seen at least ten times. The chain recombines TRBV4-1 with TRBJ1-1; D call uncertain. The CDR3 is made up of 11 amino acids. Trimming removed 3 bases from V and 2 bases from J, with 1 base in between. CDR1 and CDR2 (germline): MGHRA, YSYEKL. The CDR3 loop is CASSHNTEAFF. The DNA for the CDR3 is TGCGCCAGCAGCCACAACACTGAAGCTTTCTTT.

The CDR3 DNA sequence: TGTGCCTGGACTACCGGGACAGGGGAGACCCAGTACTTC. Translated, it gives CAWTTGTGETQYF. The rearrangement joins TRBV30 to TRBJ2-5; 9 bases match TRBD1. Germline assignment: CDR1 GTSNPN and CDR2 SVGIG (reference sequence). CDR3 length: 13 residues. Trimming took 4 bases from V and 5 from J; bases not matched to a gene: 5.

This clonotype was counted ten times or more. The V and J genes are TRBV29-1 and TRBJ1-1; tentative D call: TRBD1 (6 bases). Germline V CDR1 and CDR2: SQVTM, ANQGSEA. V gave up 6 bases and J gave up 11 bases, with 19 bases separating them. The CDR3 has 12 residues. CDR3 coding DNA: TGCAGCGTCAACTCAGGGGAAGCTCGCGCTTTCTTT. Amino acid sequence: CSVNSGEARAFF.

This clonotype occurred a few times. The V gene is TRBV28, the J gene TRBJ2-7; D is unresolved. Germline assignment: CDR1 MDHEN and CDR2 SYDVKM. CDR3 size: 13 residues. The V end was cut by 2 bases, the J end by 2 bases, with 7 bases between. This CDR3 reads CASSLSLTYEQYF. As DNA, the CDR3 is TGTGCCAGCAGTTTAAGCCTCACCTACGAGCAGTACTTC.

This clonotype was recorded at least ten times. V is TRBV5-1 and J is TRBJ1-1; 8 bases match TRBD1. Trimming took 2 bases from V and 5 from J; bases not matched to a gene: 8. Germline loops: CDR1 SGHRS, CDR2 YFSETQ. The CDR3 extends over 15 amino acids. CDR3 sequence: CASSFQDRGATEAFF. For the CDR3, the DNA is TGCGCCAGCAGCTTCCAAGACAGGGGCGCAACTGAAGCTTTCTTT.

This clonotype was counted a few times. V usage is TRBV4-1 and J usage is TRBJ2-3, with a possible D match to TRBD1 (5 bases). Germline CDR1 MGHRA, CDR2 YSYEKL. The CDR3 consists of 17 residues. V was pared by 4 bases and J by 4 bases, with 21 bases between. As DNA, the CDR3 is TGCGCCAGCAGCCTAGGCACGATTGGCAGGGAAGCAGATACGCAGTATTTT. This sequence encodes CASSLGTIGREADTQYF.

This clonotype was detected many times. The chain employs TRBV29-1 and TRBJ1-1, with 7 bases matching TRBD1. CDR3 length: 14 amino acids. The ends lost 5 bases at V and 0 bases at J; junction bases unmatched: 6. From germline, CDR1 is SQVTM and CDR2 ANQGSEA. The CDR3 sequence: CSVTRTGMNTEAFF. The DNA of the CDR3 is TGCAGCGTTACCCGGACAGGCATGAACACTGAAGCTTTCTTT.

This clonotype was picked up many times. The rearrangement links TRBV7-3 to TRBJ2-7; possibly TRBD2 for D (5 bases). The V end was cut by 2 bases, the J end by 7 bases, with 12 bases between. The V gene's germline CDR1 is SGHTA and CDR2 FQGTGA. The CDR3 is made up of 13 amino acids. CDR3 sequence: CASSLDRSGEQYF. The CDR3 DNA sequence: TGTGCCAGCAGCTTAGACCGGTCGGGGGAGCAGTACTTC.